Below, 7 T cell receptor beta chains from the same sample are listed, as sequenced in a study of CD8+ T cells in alopecia areata. Treatment indicated: oral pan-JAK inhibitor, 5-10 mg twice daily. Extracted from the samples, RNA was reverse transcribed into cDNA to serve as the sequencing template. Repertoires were generated with immunoSEQ multiplex PCR, while TCRdb's copy carries only in-frame clones and drops some. The sample has roughly 230,000 clones, roughly two fifths seen once. This specimen consisted of CD4+ T cells sorted from blood, obtained around week 37, from a patient treated with tofacitinib. Receptors were obtained from a human donor with alopecia areata.

J is TRBJ2-1 and V is TRBV6-5; D may be TRBD2 (6 bases). V was trimmed by 6 bases and J by 10 bases, leaving 13 bases between them. Germline values: CDR1 MNHEY, CDR2 SVGAGI. CDR3 length: 12 amino acids. CDR3 in DNA: TGTGCCAGCAGGACGGGGGTCGGAGAGCAGTTCTTC. Translated: CASRTGVGEQFF.

This chain links TRBV4-3 with TRBJ1-1; perhaps TRBD1 as D (5 bases). The CDR3 is made up of 13 amino acids. V lost 0 bases, J lost 8 bases, and 10 bases lay in between. Per the germline V gene, CDR1 is LGHNA and CDR2 is YSLEER. The CDR3 is CASSQEGWGEAFF. DNA of the CDR3: TGCGCCAGCAGCCAAGAGGGTTGGGGGGAAGCTTTCTTT.

The V and J genes are TRBV30 and TRBJ1-2, with D perhaps TRBD1 (6 bases). Germline assignment: CDR1 GTSNPN and CDR2 SVGIG (reference sequence). The CDR3 has 14 residues. Deletions cut 5 bases from V and 2 bases from J, with 15 bases between. As DNA, the CDR3 is TGTGCCTGGGGGGGCAGGGCAGCGAACTATGGCTACACCTTC. It encodes CAWGGRAANYGYTF.

This clone came up many times. Within the sample, other DNA sequences also encode this same CDR3. This chain joins TRBV11-2 and TRBJ2-1; D gene ambiguous. V lost 1 base and J lost 2, with 3 bases in between. In germline, CDR1 is SGHAT, CDR2 FQNNGV. The CDR3 sequence is 13 residues long. This CDR3 is CASSLGPYNEQFF. As DNA, the CDR3 is TGTGCCAGCAGCTTAGGCCCCTACAATGAGCAGTTCTTC.

As to this clone: The same CDR3 also results from other DNA sequences found in this sample. This chain joins TRBV5-1 and TRBJ2-7, with D possibly TRBD2 on 5 matching bases. Germline V gene sequence: CDR1 SGHRS, CDR2 YFSETQ. V lost 2 bases to trimming and J lost 3 bases, with 6 bases between them. The CDR3 spans 12 residues. CDR3: CASSLEGYEQYF. Written as DNA, the CDR3 is TGCGCCAGCAGCTTAGAGGGCTACGAGCAGTACTTC.

The genes are TRBV2 and TRBJ1-5; tentatively, D is TRBD1 (5 bases). From germline, CDR1 is SNHLY and CDR2 FYNNEI. This CDR3 spans 13 amino acids. The germline V and J ends were trimmed by 7 bases and 7 bases, with 14 bases remaining between them. In DNA, the CDR3 is TGTGCCAGCAACCCCGGGGGGGGACAGCCCCAGCATTTT. Its translation is CASNPGGGQPQHF.

The rearrangement joins TRBV30 to TRBJ2-7, with D unresolved. Germline CDR1 is GTSNPN and CDR2 is SVGIG (reference sequence). This CDR3 spans 8 amino acids. In DNA, the CDR3 is TGTGGAATTGGCGAGCAGTACTTC. This translates into CGIGEQYF.